This paragraph covers one T cell receptor beta chain sequence. What it binds is unknown. The data belong to a study of PD-1 blockade in classical Hodgkin lymphoma. Libraries were prepared by immunoSEQ multiplex PCR; TCRdb keeps only in-frame clonotypes and omits some of them. The sample consists of around 50,000 clones, roughly 90% of them appearing once. Whole-study findings and limits: In newly diagnosed patients, baseline TCR diversity was reportedly below that of healthy donors. Significantly greater TCR diversity emerged by C4D1 in CD4+ cells but not CD8+ cells. Similar baseline diversity was found in complete responders and newly diagnosed patients.

V shed 1 base and J shed 13 bases, with 16 bases lying between them. Germline loops: CDR1 GTSNPN, CDR2 SVGIG (reference sequence). This CDR3 region has 12 residues. As to time point: cycle 4 day 1 (C4D1), after more than 5 weeks of nivolumab. In every patient, relapse followed autologous stem cell transplantation, while exposure to brentuximab vedotin differed. Patients' outcomes at their best amounted to complete response, partial response or progressive disease. This material consisted of peripheral blood mononuclear cells (PBMCs), taken before the fourth cycle of nivolumab. This TCR was sampled from a human donor with classical Hodgkin lymphoma. The chain has TRBV30 and TRBJ1-2; TRBD1 is a possible D gene (5 bases). This CDR3 is CAWSEGTARCTF. The CDR3 coding sequence is TGTGCCTGGAGTGAAGGGACGGCTCGATGCACCTTC.